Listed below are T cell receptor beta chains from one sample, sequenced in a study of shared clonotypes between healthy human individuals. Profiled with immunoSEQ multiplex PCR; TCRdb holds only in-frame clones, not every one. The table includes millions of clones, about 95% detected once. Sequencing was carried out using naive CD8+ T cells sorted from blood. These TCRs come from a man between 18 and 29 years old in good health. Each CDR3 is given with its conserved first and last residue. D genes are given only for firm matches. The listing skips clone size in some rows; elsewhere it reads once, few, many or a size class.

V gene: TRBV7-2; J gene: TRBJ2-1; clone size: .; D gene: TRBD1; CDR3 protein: CASSLAGTGWYNEQFF; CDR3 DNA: TGTGCCAGCAGCTTAGCGGGGACAGGGTGGTACAATGAGCAGTTCTTC
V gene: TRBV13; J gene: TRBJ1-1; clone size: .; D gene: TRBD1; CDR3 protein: CASSLGTGGNTEAFF; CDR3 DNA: TGTGCCAGCAGCTTAGGTACAGGGGGGAACACTGAAGCTTTCTTT
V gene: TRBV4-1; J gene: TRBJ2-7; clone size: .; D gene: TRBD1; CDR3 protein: CASSQAGQGTEQYF; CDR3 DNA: TGCGCCAGCAGCCAAGCGGGACAGGGGACCGAGCAGTACTTC
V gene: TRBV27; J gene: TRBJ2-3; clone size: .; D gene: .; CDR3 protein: CASSSGLNTDTQYF; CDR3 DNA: TGTGCCAGCAGTTCAGGACTTAACACAGATACGCAGTATTTT
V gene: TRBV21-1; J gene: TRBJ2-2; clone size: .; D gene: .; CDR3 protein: CASSNIGVNTGELFF; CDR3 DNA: TGTGCCAGCAGCAATATAGGAGTGAACACCGGGGAGCTGTTTTTT
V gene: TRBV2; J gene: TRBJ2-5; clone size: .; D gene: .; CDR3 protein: CASLQGRGETQYF; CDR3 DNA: TGTGCCAGCTTACAGGGCCGTGGAGAGACCCAGTACTTC
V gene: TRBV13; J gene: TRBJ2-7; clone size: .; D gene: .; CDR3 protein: CASSLEAAYEQYF; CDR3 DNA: TGTGCCAGCAGCTTAGAGGCCGCCTACGAGCAGTACTTC
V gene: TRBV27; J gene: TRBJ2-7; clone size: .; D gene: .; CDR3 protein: CASSNGPTYEQYF; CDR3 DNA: TGTGCCAGCAGTAACGGACCCACCTACGAGCAGTACTTC
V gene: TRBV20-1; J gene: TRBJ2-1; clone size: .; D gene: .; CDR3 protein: CSAFSGDEQFF; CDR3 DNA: TGCAGTGCCTTTTCGGGCGATGAGCAGTTCTTC
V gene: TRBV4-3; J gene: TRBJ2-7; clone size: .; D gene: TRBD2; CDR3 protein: CASSLAGGSYEQYF; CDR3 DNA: TGCGCCAGCAGCTTAGCGGGAGGTTCCTACGAGCAGTACTTC
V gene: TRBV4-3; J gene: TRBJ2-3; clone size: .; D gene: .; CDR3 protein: CASSQGAQFGTDTQYF; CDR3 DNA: TGCGCCAGCAGCCAAGGGGCACAGTTCGGAACAGATACGCAGTATTTT
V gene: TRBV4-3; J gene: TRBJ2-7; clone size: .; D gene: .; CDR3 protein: CASSQGVIGYEQYF; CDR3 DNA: TGCGCCAGCAGCCAAGGCGTTATAGGCTACGAGCAGTACTTC
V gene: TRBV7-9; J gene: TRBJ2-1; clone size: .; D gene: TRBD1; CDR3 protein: CASSLLGTGGNEQFF; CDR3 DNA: TGTGCCAGCAGCTTATTAGGGACAGGGGGCAATGAGCAGTTCTTC
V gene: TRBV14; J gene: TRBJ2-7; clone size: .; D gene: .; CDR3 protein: CASSQDSAGVGAYEQYF; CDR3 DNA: TGTGCCAGCAGCCAAGATTCTGCAGGAGTCGGGGCCTACGAGCAGTACTTC
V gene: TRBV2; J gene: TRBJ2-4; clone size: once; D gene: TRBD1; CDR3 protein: CASSPDRAGKNIQYF; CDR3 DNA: TGTGCCAGCAGTCCTGACAGGGCTGGGAAAAACATTCAGTACTTC
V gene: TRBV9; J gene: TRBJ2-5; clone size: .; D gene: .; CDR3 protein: CASSPAEGEWETQYF; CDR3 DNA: TGTGCCAGCAGCCCCGCGGAGGGGGAGTGGGAGACCCAGTACTTC
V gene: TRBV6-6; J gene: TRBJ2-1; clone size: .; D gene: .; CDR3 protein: CASSKTQDEQFF; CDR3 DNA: TGTGCCAGCAGTAAGACGCAGGATGAGCAGTTCTTC
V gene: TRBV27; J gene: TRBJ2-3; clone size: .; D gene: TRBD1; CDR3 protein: CASSPTGGRTDTQYF; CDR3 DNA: TGTGCCAGCAGTCCTACAGGGGGTAGGACAGATACGCAGTATTTT
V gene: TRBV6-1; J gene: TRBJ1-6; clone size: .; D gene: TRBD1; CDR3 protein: CASGRQGNYNSPLHF; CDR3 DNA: TGTGCCAGCGGGCGACAGGGTAACTATAATTCACCCCTCCACTTT
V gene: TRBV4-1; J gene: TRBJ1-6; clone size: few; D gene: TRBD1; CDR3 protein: CASSPTGDSPLHF; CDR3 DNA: TGCGCCAGCAGCCCGACAGGGGATTCACCCCTCCACTTT
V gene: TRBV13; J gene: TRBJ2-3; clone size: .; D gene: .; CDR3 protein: CASSPGETDTQYF; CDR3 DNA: TGTGCCAGCAGCCCAGGGGAGACAGATACGCAGTATTTT
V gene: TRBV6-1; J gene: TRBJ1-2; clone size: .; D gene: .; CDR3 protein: CASSEQGSYGYTF; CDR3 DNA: TGTGCCAGCAGTGAGCAGGGAAGCTATGGCTACACCTTC
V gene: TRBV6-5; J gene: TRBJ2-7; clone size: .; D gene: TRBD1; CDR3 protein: CASSYSITGAFDEQYF; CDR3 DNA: TGTGCCAGCAGTTACTCGATCACAGGGGCTTTCGACGAGCAGTACTTC
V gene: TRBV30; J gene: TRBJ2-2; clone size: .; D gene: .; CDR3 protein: CAWRTWDSGELFF; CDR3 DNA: TGTGCCTGGAGGACCTGGGATTCCGGGGAGCTGTTTTTT
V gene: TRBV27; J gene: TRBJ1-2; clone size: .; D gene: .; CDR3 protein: CASSLKASAKYYGYTF; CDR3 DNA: TGTGCCAGCAGTTTAAAGGCGTCAGCCAAGTACTATGGCTACACCTTC
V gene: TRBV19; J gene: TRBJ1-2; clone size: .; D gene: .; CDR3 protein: CASKTRAAVNYGYTF; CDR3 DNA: TGTGCCAGTAAGACTAGGGCCGCCGTTAACTATGGCTACACCTTC
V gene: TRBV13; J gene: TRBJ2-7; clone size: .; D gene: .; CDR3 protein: CASSSGTVYEQYF; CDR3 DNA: TGTGCCAGCAGCTCTGGGACGGTTTACGAGCAGTACTTC
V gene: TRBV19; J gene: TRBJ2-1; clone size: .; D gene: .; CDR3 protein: CASSISPLANEQFF; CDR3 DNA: TGTGCCAGTAGTATAAGTCCCCTAGCGAATGAGCAGTTCTTC
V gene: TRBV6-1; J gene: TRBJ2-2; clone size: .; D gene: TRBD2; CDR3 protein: CASSGLATTGELFF; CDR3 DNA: TGTGCCAGCAGTGGACTAGCGACGACCGGGGAGCTGTTTTTT
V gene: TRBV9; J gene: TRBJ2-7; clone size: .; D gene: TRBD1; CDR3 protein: CASSAVTGGEQYF; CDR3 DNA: TGTGCCAGCAGCGCCGTTACAGGGGGCGAGCAGTACTTC
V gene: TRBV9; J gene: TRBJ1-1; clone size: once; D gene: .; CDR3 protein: CASSALGGNTEAFF; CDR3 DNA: TGTGCCAGCAGCGCTTTAGGGGGGAACACTGAAGCTTTCTTT
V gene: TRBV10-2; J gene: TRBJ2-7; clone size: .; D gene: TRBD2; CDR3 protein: CASSEASGGAPEQYF; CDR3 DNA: TGCGCCAGCAGTGAGGCTAGCGGGGGGGCCCCCGAGCAGTACTTC
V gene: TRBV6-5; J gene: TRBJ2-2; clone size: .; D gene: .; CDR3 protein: CASSRDNGNTGELFF; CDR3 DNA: TGTGCCAGCAGCCGAGATAATGGGAACACCGGGGAGCTGTTTTTT
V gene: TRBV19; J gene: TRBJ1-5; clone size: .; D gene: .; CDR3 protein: CASSPWDVSSNQPQHF; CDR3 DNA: TGTGCCAGTAGTCCCTGGGACGTTAGCAGCAATCAGCCCCAGCATTTT
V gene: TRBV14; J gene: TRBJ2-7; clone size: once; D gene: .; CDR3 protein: CASSQAFNEQYF; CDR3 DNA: TGTGCCAGCAGCCAAGCCTTCAACGAGCAGTACTTC
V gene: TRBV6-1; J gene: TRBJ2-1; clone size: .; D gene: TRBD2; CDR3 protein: CASSARLAGSSYNEQFF; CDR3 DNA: TGTGCCAGCAGTGCCCGACTAGCGGGGAGCTCCTACAATGAGCAGTTCTTC
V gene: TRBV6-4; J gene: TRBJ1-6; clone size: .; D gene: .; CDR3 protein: CASSDARNSYNSPLHF; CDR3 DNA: TGTGCCAGCAGTGACGCCAGGAACTCCTATAATTCACCCCTCCACTTT
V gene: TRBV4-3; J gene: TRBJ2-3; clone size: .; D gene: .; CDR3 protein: CASSQEPSTDTQYF; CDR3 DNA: TGCGCCAGCAGCCAAGAGCCTAGCACAGATACGCAGTATTTT
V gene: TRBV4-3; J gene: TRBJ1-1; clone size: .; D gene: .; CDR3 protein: CASSQGLQGEQDEAFF; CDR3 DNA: TGCGCCAGCAGCCAAGGGCTACAGGGTGAGCAGGATGAAGCTTTCTTT
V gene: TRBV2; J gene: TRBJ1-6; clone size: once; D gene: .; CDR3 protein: CASSVTTSPLHF; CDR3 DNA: TGTGCCAGCAGTGTGACCACTTCACCCCTCCACTTT
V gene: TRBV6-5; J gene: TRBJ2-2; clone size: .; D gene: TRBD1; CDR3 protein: CASSYRGQGVAGELFF; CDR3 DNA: TGTGCCAGCAGTTACAGGGGACAGGGAGTCGCCGGGGAGCTGTTTTTT
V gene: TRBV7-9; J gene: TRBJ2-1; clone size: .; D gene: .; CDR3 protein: CASSDPFLSYNEQFF; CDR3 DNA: TGTGCCAGCAGCGACCCCTTCCTCTCCTACAATGAGCAGTTCTTC
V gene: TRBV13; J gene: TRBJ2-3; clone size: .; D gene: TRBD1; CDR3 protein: CASSLGGQGSSDTQYF; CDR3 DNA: TGTGCCAGCAGCTTAGGGGGACAGGGTAGTTCAGATACGCAGTATTTT
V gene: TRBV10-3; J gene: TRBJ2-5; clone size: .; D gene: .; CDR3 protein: CAIQTRSEETQYF; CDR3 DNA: TGTGCCATTCAAACCAGGTCCGAAGAGACCCAGTACTTC
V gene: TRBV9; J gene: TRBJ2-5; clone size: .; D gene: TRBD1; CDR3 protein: CASSAATGEETQYF; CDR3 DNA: TGTGCCAGCAGCGCAGCCACAGGGGAAGAGACCCAGTACTTC
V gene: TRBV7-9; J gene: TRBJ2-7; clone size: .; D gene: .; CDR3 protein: CASSLMGEQYF; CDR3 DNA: TGTGCCAGCAGCTTAATGGGTGAGCAGTACTTC
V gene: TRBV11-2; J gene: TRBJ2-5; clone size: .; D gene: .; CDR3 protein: CASSPSLVETQYF; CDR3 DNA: TGTGCCAGCAGCCCTAGTCTAGTGGAGACCCAGTACTTC
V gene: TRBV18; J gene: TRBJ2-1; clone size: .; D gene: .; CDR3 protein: CASSPRPALSSYNEQFF; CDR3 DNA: TGTGCCAGCTCACCACGTCCAGCGCTAAGCTCCTACAATGAGCAGTTCTTC